This T cell receptor beta chain was sequenced during a study of blood T cell repertoires in COVID-19. Repertoires were generated with immunoSEQ multiplex PCR, while TCRdb's copy carries only in-frame clones and drops some. This sample has some 200,000 clones, with 70% to 90% found just once. Trimming took 1 base from V and 2 from J, leaving 11 bases between them. The CDR3 covers 14 residues. Germline values: CDR1 GTSNPN, CDR2 SVGIG (reference sequence). This receptor was identified in a man aged 35-49 years who had recovered from COVID-19. This chain links TRBV30 with TRBJ1-1, with a tentative D call TRBD1 (6 bases). The sample comprised PBMCs or T cells enriched from blood (not recorded which). The CDR3 region has the DNA TGTGCCTGGAGTGATCTACAGGGTAACACTGAAGCTTTCTTT. As protein: CAWSDLQGNTEAFF.